The 29 T cell receptor beta chains presented below share a single source sample, sequenced in a study of cytomegalovirus exposure and HLA in healthy donors. The PCR made use of 60 Vbeta and 13 Jbeta primers. Profiled with immunoSEQ multiplex PCR; TCRdb holds only in-frame clones, not every one. The table includes about 73,000 clones, about 81% detected once. The sample was PBMCs. These receptors all stem from a man aged 65-85 years in good health and CMV-seronegative.

CDR3 in DNA: TGTGCCTGGAGTAGGCTAGCGGGGGCACAAGAGACCCAGTACTTC. It encodes CAWSRLAGAQETQYF. The V call is TRBV30, the J call TRBJ2-5; 10 nucleotides line up with TRBD2. The germline V gene encodes CDR1 GTSNPN and CDR2 SVGIG (reference sequence). Trimming took 2 bases from V and 2 from J; bases not matched to a gene: 5. CDR3 length equals 15 residues.

In this sample, this clone turned up a few times. The chain links TRBV30 to TRBJ1-6; TRBD1 aligns across 7 bases. The CDR3 extends over 15 amino acids. Trimming removed 5 bases from V and 6 bases from J; junction bases left unmatched: 10. The V gene's germline CDR1 is GTSNPN and CDR2 SVGIG (reference sequence). The CDR3 DNA sequence: TGTGCCTGGCTAAAGACGGGACAGTTTAATTCACCCCTCCACTTT. It yields the protein CAWLKTGQFNSPLHF.

The rearrangement links TRBV30 to TRBJ1-2, with D possibly being TRBD1 (5 bases). Per the germline V gene, CDR1 is GTSNPN and CDR2 is SVGIG (reference sequence). V lost 5 bases and J lost 5, with 12 bases in between. This CDR3 contains 12 residues. CDR3 in amino acids: CAWGMGGYGYTF. The CDR3 coding sequence is TGTGCCTGGGGTATGGGGGGGTATGGCTACACCTTC.

V and J are TRBV2 and TRBJ2-2, with D maybe TRBD2 (6 bases). CDR3 length: 15 amino acids. Trimming pared 4 bases from V and 4 bases from J, leaving 13 bases between. CDR1 and CDR2 from the germline V gene are SNHLY and FYNNEI. CDR3 sequence: CASSGTGVSTGELFF. The CDR3 nucleotides are TGTGCCAGCAGTGGGACGGGGGTTAGCACCGGGGAGCTGTTTTTT.

The V gene is TRBV7-8, the J gene TRBJ2-2; 10 bases match TRBD2. Germline CDR1 SGHVS, CDR2 FQNEAQ. CDR3 length equals 15 residues. V was pared by 6 bases and J by 4 bases, with 5 bases of the junction left unmatched. This chain's CDR3 is CASSRTSGLTGELFF. The CDR3 DNA sequence: TGTGCCAGCAGTCGGACTAGCGGCCTCACCGGGGAGCTGTTTTTT.

The V and J genes are TRBV5-1 and TRBJ2-7, with 10 nucleotides matching TRBD2. Losses at the gene ends were 4 bases for V and 7 bases for J; bases not matched to a gene: 11. The V gene's germline CDR1 is SGHRS and CDR2 YFSETQ. This CDR3 region has 15 residues. As DNA, the CDR3 is TGCGCCAGCAGCACACTAGCGGGACCCCGCGGAGAGCAGTACTTC. Protein product: CASSTLAGPRGEQYF.

The chain couples TRBV28 to TRBJ1-4; 9 nucleotides line up with TRBD1. The V and J ends lost 5 bases and 6 bases, in that order; junction bases with no gene match: 7. Germline-derived CDR1 and CDR2 are MDHEN and SYDVKM. The CDR3 length is 15 residues. The CDR3 DNA reads as TGTGCCAGCAGTCCAGGCGGGGACAGGGATGAAAAACTGTTTTTT. Protein sequence: CASSPGGDRDEKLFF.

The chain combines TRBV7-2 with TRBJ2-1, with no clear D. The CDR3 has 12 residues. Trimming took 2 bases from V and 3 from J, leaving 2 bases between them. The germline V gene encodes CDR1 SGHTA and CDR2 FQGNSA. CDR3 residues: CASSLYYNEQFF. CDR3 bases: TGTGCCAGCAGCTTATACTACAATGAGCAGTTCTTC.

V gene TRBV6-6 combines with J gene TRBJ2-7; TRBD2 matches at 11 bases. The CDR3 consists of 16 residues. Germline CDR1 is MNHNY and CDR2 is SVGAGI (reference sequence). With V trimmed by 2 bases and J by 0 bases, 3 bases remained unmatched. The DNA of the CDR3 is TGTGCCAGCAGTTACACAACTAGCGGGAGCTCCTACGAGCAGTACTTC. This sequence encodes CASSYTTSGSSYEQYF.

CDR3 amino acids: CASNDAGTGAYEQYF. The CDR3 DNA reads as TGTGCCAGCAACGACGCCGGGACAGGGGCCTACGAGCAGTACTTC. V and J are TRBV28 and TRBJ2-5; 10 positions agree with TRBD1. TRBJ2-7 explains the end of the DNA better; the J call may be wrong. The germline V gene encodes CDR1 MDHEN and CDR2 SYDVKM. The CDR3 spans 15 residues.

V is TRBV4-3 and J is TRBJ1-6; D is perhaps TRBD1 (5 bases). This CDR3 comprises 17 residues. CDR1 LGHNA and CDR2 YSLEER come from the germline V gene. The V end lost 1 base, the J end lost 8 bases, and 18 bases lay between the germline ends. Written as DNA, the CDR3 is TGCGCCAGCAGCCAAGCGGATTTGTGGGGGGTCGATTCACCCCTCCACTTT. Encoded protein: CASSQADLWGVDSPLHF.

This rearrangement joins TRBV9 to TRBJ2-5; 8 nucleotides line up with TRBD2. The junction had 6 bases not matched to a gene; V was cut back by 3 bases and J by 5 bases. The CDR3 contains 14 residues. Germline V gives CDR1 SGDLS, CDR2 YYNGEE. The CDR3 region has the DNA TGTGCCAGCAGCGCCACGGGAGGGAGTGAGACCCAGTACTTC. It yields the protein CASSATGGSETQYF. Full variable domain (remainder filled in from reference TRBV9 and TRBJ2-5): DSGVTQTPKHLITATGQRVTLRCSPRSGDLSVYWYQQSLDQGLQFLIQYYNGEERAKGNILERFSAQQFPDLHSELNLSSLELGDSALYFCASSATGGSETQYFGPGTRLLVL.

This chain uses TRBV19 with TRBJ1-5; 12 bases match TRBD1. The CDR3 runs 16 residues. V lost 0 bases, J lost 6 bases, and 3 bases stayed unmatched. The germline gives CDR1 LNHDA, CDR2 SQIVND (reference sequence). The CDR3 loop is CASSIEGTGGIQPQHF. CDR3 in DNA: TGTGCCAGTAGTATAGAGGGGACAGGGGGCATTCAGCCCCAGCATTTT.

CDR3 DNA: TGTGCCAGCAGCCCACAGGGGAGTAATTCACCCCTCCACTTT. Translation gives CASSPQGSNSPLHF. The chain is built from TRBV7-2 and TRBJ1-6; the match to TRBD1 covers 7 bases. V lost 5 bases, J lost 6 bases, and 4 bases stayed unmatched. Germline CDR1 SGHTA, CDR2 FQGNSA. The CDR3 contains 14 residues.

The chain has TRBV5-4 and TRBJ2-2, with TRBD2 matching over 10 bases. After removal of 0 bases from V and 5 bases from J, the junction contained 4 bases not matched to a gene. CDR3 length: 16 amino acids. Germline assignment: CDR1 SGHNT and CDR2 YYREEE (reference sequence). The CDR3 DNA sequence: TGTGCCAGCAGCTTGGGAGGAGCGGGAGGGACCGGGGAGCTGTTTTTT. It yields the protein CASSLGGAGGTGELFF.

The chain is built from TRBV2 and TRBJ1-6; 8 bases align to TRBD1. V shed 2 bases and J 0 bases; nucleotides not matched to a gene: 9. Germline V gene lookup returns CDR1 SNHLY and CDR2 FYNNEI. CDR3 length: 19 residues. The CDR3 loop is CASSELTWTGTSYNSPLHF. In DNA, the CDR3 is TGTGCCAGCAGTGAACTTACTTGGACAGGGACCTCCTATAATTCACCCCTCCACTTT.

The chain employs TRBV9 and TRBJ2-1; 11 nucleotides match TRBD2. The CDR3 spans 15 residues. V trimming: 0 bases; J trimming: 9 bases; junction bases outside the gene matches: 5. Germline V CDR1 and CDR2: SGDLS, YYNGEE. The CDR3 sequence: CASSVVSGGAAEQFF. CDR3 nucleotide sequence: TGTGCCAGCAGCGTAGTTAGCGGGGGGGCCGCTGAGCAGTTCTTC. Filled out from reference TRBV9 and TRBJ2-1, the complete variable domain reads DSGVTQTPKHLITATGQRVTLRCSPRSGDLSVYWYQQSLDQGLQFLIQYYNGEERAKGNILERFSAQQFPDLHSELNLSSLELGDSALYFCASSVVSGGAAEQFFGPGTRLTVL.

This chain connects TRBV6-1 to TRBJ1-2, with TRBD1 matching over 10 bases. Germline CDR1 reads MNHNS; CDR2 reads SASEGT. This CDR3 comprises 14 residues. V lost 4 bases, J lost 8 bases, and 7 bases stayed unmatched. DNA for the CDR3: TGTGCCAGCAGTGGACAGGGGGCATTAGAGGGCTACACCTTC. Its protein is CASSGQGALEGYTF.

The J gene is TRBJ2-7, the V gene TRBV7-2; 10 nucleotides agree with TRBD1. The length of the CDR3 is 14 residues. After removal of 7 bases from V and 5 bases from J, the junction contained 8 bases not matched to a gene. Germline CDR1 is SGHTA and CDR2 is FQGNSA. The CDR3 DNA follows: TGTGCCAGCATCAGGACAGGGGGTACCAACGAGCAGTACTTC. Protein: CASIRTGGTNEQYF.

The chain carries TRBV4-3 and TRBJ1-6, with 8 bases lining up with TRBD1. Germline CDR1 reads LGHNA; CDR2 reads YSLEER. The CDR3 runs 16 residues. J lost 10 bases, V lost 0 bases, and 8 bases had no gene match. CDR3 nucleotide sequence: TGCGCCAGCAGCCAAGATGTCGGACAGGGACTATCACCCCTCCACTTT. Amino acids: CASSQDVGQGLSPLHF.

This clone was seen a handful of times. The chain employs TRBV6-4 and TRBJ1-3, with D possibly matching TRBD1 (6 bases). V lost 2 bases, J lost 4 bases, and 9 bases lay in between. Germline V CDR1 and CDR2: MRHNA, SNTAGT. The CDR3 sequence is 14 residues long. Here the CDR3 reads CASSDGQGGNTIYF. The CDR3, as DNA: TGTGCCAGCAGTGACGGGCAGGGGGGAAACACCATATATTTT.

V gene TRBV2 combines with J gene TRBJ2-2, with D possibly TRBD1 on 5 matching bases. V shed 7 bases and J shed 1 base, with 10 bases lying between them. The germline CDR1 and CDR2 sequences are SNHLY and FYNNEI. CDR3 size: 14 residues. CDR3 DNA: TGTGCCAGCAACGGCAGGGAGAACACCGGGGAGCTGTTTTTT. This sequence encodes CASNGRENTGELFF.

The chain recombines TRBV7-9 with TRBJ1-1; unclear D gene. The CDR3 length is 13 residues. CDR1 is SEHNR and CDR2 is FQNEAQ in the germline V gene (reference sequence). V was shortened by 0 bases and J by 4 bases, with 6 bases between the two germline ends. The CDR3 sequence is CASSLAGRTEAFF. As DNA, the CDR3 is TGTGCCAGCAGCTTAGCTGGGCGCACTGAAGCTTTCTTT.

The chain recombines TRBV5-4 with TRBJ2-3, with 7 bases identical to TRBD2. CDR1 is SGHNT, CDR2 YYREEE, per germline (reference sequence). Losses at the gene ends were 4 bases for V and 0 bases for J; bases not matched to a gene: 5. The CDR3 runs 15 residues. CDR3 in DNA: TGTGCCAGCAGCAGACCGGGGGGTAGCACAGATACGCAGTATTTT. This sequence encodes CASSRPGGSTDTQYF.

The sample holds one count of this clone. The V gene is TRBV29-1, the J gene TRBJ1-5; D remains ambiguous. From germline, CDR1 is SQVTM and CDR2 ANQGSEA. The CDR3 contains 13 residues. Trimming cost V 4 bases and J 5 bases, with 12 bases left between them. This CDR3 reads CSVVVSIYQPQHF. The CDR3 region has the DNA TGCAGCGTTGTAGTCTCTATCTATCAGCCCCAGCATTTT.

This clone was detected only once. V usage is TRBV5-6 and J usage is TRBJ1-6; tentatively, D is TRBD1 (6 bases). In germline, CDR1 is SGHDT, CDR2 YYEEEE. V was clipped by 1 base and J by 8 bases, with 10 bases between them. The CDR3 has 14 amino acids. The CDR3 sequence is CASSLRQVDSPLHF. CDR3 sequence (DNA): TGTGCCAGCAGCTTGAGACAGGTAGATTCACCCCTCCACTTT. The variable domain in full, with the rest retrieved from reference TRBV5-6 and TRBJ1-6, is DAGVTQSPTHLIKTRGQQVTLRCSPKSGHDTVSWYQQALGQGPQFIFQYYEEEERQRGNFPDRFSGHQFPNYSSELNVNALLLGDSALYLCASSLRQVDSPLHFGNGTRLTVT.

This clone was observed a handful of times. The V call is TRBV14, the J call TRBJ2-2, with TRBD1 as a possible D gene (6 bases). Germline V CDR1 and CDR2: SGHDN, FVKESK. The length of the CDR3 is 13 residues. V lost 6 bases and J lost 6, with 11 bases in between. CDR3 bases: TGTGCCAGCAGTTACAGGGCGGCCGGGGAGCTGTTTTTT. Translation gives CASSYRAAGELFF.

The rearrangement uses TRBV29-1 and TRBJ1-2; 7 bases match TRBD1. After removal of 7 bases from V and 3 bases from J, the junction contained 5 bases not matched to a gene. This CDR3 has 12 amino acids. Germline lookup yields CDR1 SQVTM and CDR2 ANQGSEA. CDR3 protein: CSARQGDYGYTF. As DNA, the CDR3 is TGCAGCGCCCGGCAGGGGGACTATGGCTACACCTTC.

This chain links TRBV6-4 with TRBJ2-3; TRBD1 matches 10 bases. Germline V gene data show CDR1 as MRHNA and CDR2 as SNTAGT. The V gene end was trimmed by 0 bases and the J gene end by 4 bases; junction bases not matched to a gene: 1. The CDR3 length is 15 residues. The CDR3 spells CASSDSTGGADTQYF. Here the CDR3 DNA reads TGTGCCAGCAGTGACTCGACAGGGGGCGCAGATACGCAGTATTTT.